The rows below give T cell receptor beta chains drawn from one sample of a study of radiation and T cells in renal cell carcinoma. Clones were read by immunoSEQ multiplex PCR, and TCRdb kept only the in-frame ones, dropping some. In the table there are 97,000 or so clones, 70% to 85% of which are singletons. The input for sequencing was blood, taken from a patient whose treatment included radiotherapy and nephrectomy. The receptors stem from a man aged 55-75 years with renal cell carcinoma. Both conserved end residues are trimmed from each CDR3.

>TRBV19
ASSTGVAGAETQY
>TRBV10-1
ASSEETSGKEQF
>TRBV13
ASSLVTDTQY
>TRBV9
ASSYSPARTETQY
>TRBV2
ASSKEKGSYEQY
>TRBV10-3
AIRSAGEVGNTIY
>TRBV28
ASSSRDRGRSNRNYGYT
>TRBV7-6
ASSLELGSGNTIY
>TRBV18
ASSPLRSGSSYNEQF
>TRBV9
ASSARGLPNTGELF
>TRBV7-3
ASSPKREGVDTQY
>TRBV5-4
ASSLGGSGSYNEQF
>TRBV18
ASSREVGEKLF
>TRBV11-2
ASSLGGRAPYEQY